This T cell receptor beta chain was identified during a study of shared clonotypes between healthy human individuals. Overall study context: Three CD4 naive, three CD4 memory, two CD8 naive and one CD8 memory plate were used per donor.

Study-wide points: Naive subsets tended to show greater estimated richness than memory subsets. Around 4.9% of naive CD4 clonotypes were shared across a handful of donors.

TCRdb keeps only in-frame clones here, not all; method: immunoSEQ multiplex PCR. The data show around 1.1 million clones, 75% to 85% seen once. Worth noting for this clone: The target antigen is unknown.

The sequence was obtained from a man aged 18 to 29 in good health. Some clones in this sample may be carry-over from other donors' samples. Sequencing used memory CD4+ T cells from PBMCs. Subset of the sample: CD45RA-negative fraction.

CDR3 nucleotide sequence: TGTGCCAGCTCACGAGTAGGGGAGGCCTACGAGCAGTACTTC. It is translated as CASSRVGEAYEQYF. The chain combines TRBV18 with TRBJ2-7; possibly TRBD2 for D (6 bases). V lost 4 bases and J 2 bases, leaving 12 bases between the germline ends. This CDR3 comprises 14 residues. Germline CDR1 is KGHSH and CDR2 is LQKENI.